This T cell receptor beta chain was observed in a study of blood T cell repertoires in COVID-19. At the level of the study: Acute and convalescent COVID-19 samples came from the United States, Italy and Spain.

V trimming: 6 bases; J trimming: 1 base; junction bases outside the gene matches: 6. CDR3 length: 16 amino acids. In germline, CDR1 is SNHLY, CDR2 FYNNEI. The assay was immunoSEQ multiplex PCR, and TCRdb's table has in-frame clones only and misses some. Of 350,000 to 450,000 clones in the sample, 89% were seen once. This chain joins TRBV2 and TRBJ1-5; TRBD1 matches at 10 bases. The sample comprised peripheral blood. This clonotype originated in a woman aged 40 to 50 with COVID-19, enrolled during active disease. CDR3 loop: CASSDRGRRSNQPQHF. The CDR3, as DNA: TGTGCCAGCAGCGACAGGGGGCGCAGGAGCAATCAGCCCCAGCATTTT.